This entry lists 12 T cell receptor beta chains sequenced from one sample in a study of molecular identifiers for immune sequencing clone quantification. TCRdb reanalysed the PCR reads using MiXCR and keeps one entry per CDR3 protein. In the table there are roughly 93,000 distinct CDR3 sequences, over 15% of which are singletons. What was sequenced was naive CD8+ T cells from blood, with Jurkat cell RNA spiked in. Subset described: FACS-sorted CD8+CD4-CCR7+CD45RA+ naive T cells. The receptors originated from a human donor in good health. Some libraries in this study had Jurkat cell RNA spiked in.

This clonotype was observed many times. CDR3 region: CASSLEAGSGANVLTF. The CDR3 bases are TGTGCCAGCAGCTTAGAGGCAGGAAGTGGGGCCAACGTCCTGACTTTC. This rearrangement joins TRBV7-8 to TRBJ2-6; D gene ambiguous. V shed 1 base and J shed 3 bases, with 10 bases lying between them. The CDR3 has 16 residues. The V gene's germline CDR1 is SGHVS and CDR2 FQNEAQ. Full variable domain (outside the CDR3, taken from reference TRBV7-8 and TRBJ2-6): GAGVSQSPRYKVAKRGQDVALRCDPISGHVSLFWYQQALGQGPEFLTYFQNEAQLDKSGLPSDRFFAERPEGSVSTLKIQRTQQEDSAVYLCASSLEAGSGANVLTFGAGSRLTVL.

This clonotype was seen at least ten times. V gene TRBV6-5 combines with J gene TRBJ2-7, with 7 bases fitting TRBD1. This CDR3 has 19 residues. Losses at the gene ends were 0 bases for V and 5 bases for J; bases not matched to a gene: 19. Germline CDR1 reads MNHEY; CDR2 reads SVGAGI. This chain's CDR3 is CASSYSRGQLRGMVDEQYF. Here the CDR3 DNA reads TGTGCCAGCAGTTACTCGAGGGGGCAGCTCAGGGGTATGGTCGACGAGCAGTACTTC.

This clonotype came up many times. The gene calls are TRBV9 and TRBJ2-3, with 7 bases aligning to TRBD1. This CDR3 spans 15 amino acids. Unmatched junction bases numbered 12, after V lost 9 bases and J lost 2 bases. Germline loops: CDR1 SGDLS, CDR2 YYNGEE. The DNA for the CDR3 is TGTGCCACCACGACGGGACAGCAGTCCACAGATACGCAGTATTTT. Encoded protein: CATTTGQQSTDTQYF.

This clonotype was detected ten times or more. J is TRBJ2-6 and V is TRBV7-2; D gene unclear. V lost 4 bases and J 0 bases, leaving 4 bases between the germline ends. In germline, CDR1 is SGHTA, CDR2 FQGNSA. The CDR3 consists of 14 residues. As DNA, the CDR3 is TGTGCCAGCAGCTCGAGCTCTGGGGCCAACGTCCTGACTTTC. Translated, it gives CASSSSSGANVLTF.

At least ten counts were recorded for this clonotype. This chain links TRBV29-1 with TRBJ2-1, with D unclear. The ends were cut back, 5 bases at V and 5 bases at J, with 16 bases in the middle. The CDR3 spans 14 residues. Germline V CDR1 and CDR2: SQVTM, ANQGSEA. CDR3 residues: CSVSQVDTHNEQFF. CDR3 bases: TGCAGCGTTTCGCAGGTCGATACCCACAATGAGCAGTTCTTC.

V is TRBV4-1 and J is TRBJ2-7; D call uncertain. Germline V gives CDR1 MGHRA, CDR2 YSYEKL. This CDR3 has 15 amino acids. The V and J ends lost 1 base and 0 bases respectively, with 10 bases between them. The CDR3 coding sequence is TGCGCCAGCAGCCAAGGAAGGTACGGCTCCTACGAGCAGTACTTC. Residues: CASSQGRYGSYEQYF.

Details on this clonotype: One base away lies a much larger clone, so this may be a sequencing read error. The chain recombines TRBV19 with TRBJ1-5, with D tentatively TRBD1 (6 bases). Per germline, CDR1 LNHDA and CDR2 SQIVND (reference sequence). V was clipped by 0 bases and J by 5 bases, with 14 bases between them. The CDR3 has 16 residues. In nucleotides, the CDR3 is TGTGCCAGTAGTATAGATCCAGGGGCGGGCGATCAGCCCCAGCATTTT. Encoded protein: CASSIDPGAGDQPQHF.

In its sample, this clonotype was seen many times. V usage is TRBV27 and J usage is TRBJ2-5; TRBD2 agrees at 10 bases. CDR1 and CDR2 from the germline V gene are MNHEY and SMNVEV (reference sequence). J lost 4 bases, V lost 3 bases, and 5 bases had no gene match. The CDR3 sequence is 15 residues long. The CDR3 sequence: CASSLSGLATETQYF. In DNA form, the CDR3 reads TGTGCCAGCAGTTTGTCGGGACTAGCGACAGAGACCCAGTACTTC.

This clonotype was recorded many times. The chain's CDR3 is CASSPGTGWYEQYF. CDR3 sequence (DNA): TGTGCCAGCAGTCCCGGGACAGGTTGGTACGAGCAGTACTTC. The chain carries TRBV6-2 or TRBV6-3 and TRBJ2-7; 8 positions match TRBD1. After removal of 5 bases from V and 4 bases from J, the junction contained 7 bases not matched to a gene. The CDR3 consists of 14 residues. Germline CDR1 MNHEY, CDR2 SVGEGT.

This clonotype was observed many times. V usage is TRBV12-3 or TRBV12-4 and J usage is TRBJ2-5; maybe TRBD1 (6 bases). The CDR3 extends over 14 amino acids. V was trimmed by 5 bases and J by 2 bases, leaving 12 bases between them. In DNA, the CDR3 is TGTGCCAGCAGTCTGATCACAGGGCAAGAGACCCAGTACTTC. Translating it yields CASSLITGQETQYF.

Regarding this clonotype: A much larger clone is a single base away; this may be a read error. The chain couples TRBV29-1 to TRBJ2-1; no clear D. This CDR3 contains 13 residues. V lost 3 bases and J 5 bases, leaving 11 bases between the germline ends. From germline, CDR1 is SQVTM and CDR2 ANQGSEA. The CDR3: CSVDGDGHNEQFF. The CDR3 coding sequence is TGCAGCGTTGATGGCGATGGACACAATGAGCAGTTCTTC.

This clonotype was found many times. CDR3 in amino acids: CATSRDPNPGEEQFF. The CDR3 nucleotides are TGTGCCACCAGCAGAGACCCCAACCCAGGGGAAGAGCAGTTCTTC. This chain uses TRBV15 with TRBJ2-1; weak D call: TRBD1 (6 bases). This CDR3 spans 15 amino acids. Germline V CDR1 and CDR2: LNHNV, YYDKDF (reference sequence). V lost 0 bases, J lost 10 bases, and 16 bases lay in between.